What follows is one TCR beta chain and its context. No antigen is known for it. The table came from immunoSEQ multiplex PCR; TCRdb's copy has only in-frame clones and leaves some out. The repertoire holds about 70,000 clones, with roughly 85% as singletons. The CDR3 runs to 12 residues. The V end lost 6 bases, the J end lost 4 bases, and 6 bases lay between the germline ends. Germline CDR1 MNHEY, CDR2 SVGEGT. The data originate from a study of T cell responses to AZD1222 COVID-19 vaccine. Study results and caveats: Clonal diversity was possibly underestimated, and the donors were mostly white British, with more females. Reports indicate that nearly half of spike-specific TCRs are directed at unmutated variant regions. Vaccine-associated CD4 TCRs ranged over spike, dominating at 160-218 and 743-854.

This sample comprised peripheral blood, obtained on day 0 of AZD1222 vaccination. The receptor was derived from an adult in good health. This chain connects TRBV6-2 or TRBV6-3 to TRBJ1-4; D perhaps matches TRBD1 (5 bases). The CDR3 reads CASSQGNEKLFF. In nucleotides, the CDR3 is TGTGCCAGCAGCCAGGGTAATGAAAAACTGTTTTTT.